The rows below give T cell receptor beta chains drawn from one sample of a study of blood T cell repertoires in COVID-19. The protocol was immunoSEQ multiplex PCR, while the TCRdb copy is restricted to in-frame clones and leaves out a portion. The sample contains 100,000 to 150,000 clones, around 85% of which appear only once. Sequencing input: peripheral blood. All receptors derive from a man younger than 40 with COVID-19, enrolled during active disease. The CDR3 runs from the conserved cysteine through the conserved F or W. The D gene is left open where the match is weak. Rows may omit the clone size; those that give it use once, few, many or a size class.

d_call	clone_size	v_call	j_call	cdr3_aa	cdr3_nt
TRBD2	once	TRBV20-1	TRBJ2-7	CSASPGLAAYEQYF	TGCAGTGCTAGTCCGGGACTAGCGGCTTACGAGCAGTACTTC
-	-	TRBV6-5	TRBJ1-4	CASRRVSTNEKLFF	TGTGCCAGCAGGAGGGTTTCAACTAATGAAAAACTGTTTTTT
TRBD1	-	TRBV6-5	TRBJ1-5	CASSTQGVPNQPQHF	TGTGCCAGCAGTACACAGGGGGTCCCCAATCAGCCCCAGCATTTT
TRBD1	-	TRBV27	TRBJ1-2	CASSPSPTGDYGYTF	TGTGCCAGCAGCCCTTCCCCGACAGGGGACTATGGCTACACCTTC
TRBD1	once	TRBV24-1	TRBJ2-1	CATSDSGTGGNNEQFF	TGTGCCACCAGTGACTCCGGGACAGGGGGCAACAATGAGCAGTTCTTC
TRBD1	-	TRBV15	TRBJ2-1	CATSRVMGTGGRNEQFF	TGTGCCACCAGCAGAGTGATGGGGACAGGGGGACGAAATGAGCAGTTCTTC
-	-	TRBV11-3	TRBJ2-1	CASSPDGTYNEQFF	TGTGCCAGCAGCCCCGACGGGACCTACAATGAGCAGTTCTTC
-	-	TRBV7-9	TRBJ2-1	CASSSSRDKNNEQFF	TGTGCCAGCAGCTCATCCCGGGACAAAAACAATGAGCAGTTCTTC
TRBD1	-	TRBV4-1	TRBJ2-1	CASSQPSTGAHEQFF	TGCGCCAGCAGCCAGCCCTCGACAGGGGCCCATGAGCAGTTCTTC
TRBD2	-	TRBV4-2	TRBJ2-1	CASSQDQGLVIDNEQFF	TGTGCCAGCAGCCAAGATCAGGGACTAGTAATCGACAATGAGCAGTTCTTC
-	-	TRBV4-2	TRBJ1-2	CASSQGGAETNYGYTF	TGTGCCAGCAGCCAGGGGGGGGCTGAGACTAACTATGGCTACACCTTC
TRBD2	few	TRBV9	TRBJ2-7	CASSTSASGYEQYF	TGTGCCAGCAGCACCTCTGCTAGCGGCTACGAGCAGTACTTC
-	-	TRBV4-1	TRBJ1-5	CASSHAGGQPQHF	TGCGCCAGCAGCCATGCGGGTGGGCAGCCCCAGCATTTT
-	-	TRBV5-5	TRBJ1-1	CASSLNPGVWDTEAFF	TGTGCCAGCAGCTTGAACCCAGGGGTGTGGGACACTGAAGCTTTCTTT
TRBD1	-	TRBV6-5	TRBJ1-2	CASSYFAGQSDYGYTF	TGTGCCAGCAGTTATTTCGCGGGACAGTCGGACTATGGCTACACCTTC
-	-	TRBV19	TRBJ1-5	CASGDTQRPQHF	TGTGCCAGTGGGGACACCCAGAGGCCCCAGCATTTT
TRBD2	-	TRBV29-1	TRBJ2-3	CSASGVEDTQYF	TGCAGCGCCAGCGGGGTCGAAGATACGCAGTATTTT
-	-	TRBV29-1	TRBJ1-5	CSVRTDSNQPQHF	TGCAGCGTTAGGACAGATAGCAATCAGCCCCAGCATTTT
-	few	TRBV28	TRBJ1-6	CASSITTVGGPAGSPLHF	TGTGCCAGCTCCATAACAACCGTGGGGGGACCCGCGGGATCACCCCTCCACTTT
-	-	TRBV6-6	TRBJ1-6	CASSYSVDKNSPLHF	TGTGCCAGCAGTTACTCGGTTGACAAGAATTCACCCCTCCACTTT
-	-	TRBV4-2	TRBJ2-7	CASSQAGGDSSYEQYF	TGTGCCAGCAGCCAAGCCGGCGGGGACTCCTCCTACGAGCAGTACTTC
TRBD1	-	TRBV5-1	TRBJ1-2	CASSVEITGGRGYTF	TGCGCCAGCAGCGTGGAAATCACAGGGGGCAGGGGCTACACCTTC
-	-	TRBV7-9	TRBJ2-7	CASSSPWAGPYEQYF	TGTGCCAGCAGCTCCCCGTGGGCGGGACCCTACGAGCAGTACTTC
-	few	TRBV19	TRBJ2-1	CASTPATVYYNEQFF	TGTGCCAGTACTCCAGCGACCGTTTATTACAATGAGCAGTTCTTC
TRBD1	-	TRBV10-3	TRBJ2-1	CAISAPGTGSYNEQFF	TGTGCCATCAGTGCCCCCGGGACAGGGTCCTACAATGAGCAGTTCTTC
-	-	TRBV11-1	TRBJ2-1	CASTGIFHNEQFF	TGTGCCAGCACGGGGATCTTTCACAATGAGCAGTTCTTC
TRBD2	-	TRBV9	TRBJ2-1	CASSVGLAGSGVEQFF	TGTGCCAGCAGCGTAGGACTAGCGGGATCTGGAGTTGAGCAGTTCTTC
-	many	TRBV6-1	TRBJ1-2	CASSEARTAF	TGTGCCAGCAGTGAAGCGAGAACAGCCTTC
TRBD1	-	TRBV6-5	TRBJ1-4	CASKPGQVSNEKLFF	TGTGCCAGCAAGCCGGGACAGGTTTCTAATGAAAAACTGTTTTTT
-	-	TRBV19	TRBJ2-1	CASHDTPNNNEQFF	TGTGCCAGTCATGACACCCCAAACAACAATGAGCAGTTCTTC
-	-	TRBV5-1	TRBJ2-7	CASSLQGRYEQYF	TGCGCCAGCAGCTTACAGGGGAGGTACGAGCAGTACTTC
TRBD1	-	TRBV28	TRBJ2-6	CASTFQGEANVLTF	TGTGCCAGCACCTTCCAGGGGGAGGCCAACGTCCTGACTTTC
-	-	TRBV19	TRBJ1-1	CASSIGDNPPNTEAFF	TGTGCCAGTAGTATAGGAGACAACCCACCGAACACTGAAGCTTTCTTT
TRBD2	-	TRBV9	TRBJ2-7	CASSPRTSGSSYEQYF	TGTGCCAGCAGCCCAAGGACTAGCGGGAGCTCCTACGAGCAGTACTTC
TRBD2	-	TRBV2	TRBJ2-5	CASTSGGAGETQYF	TGTGCCAGCACTAGCGGGGGGGCCGGGGAGACCCAGTACTTC
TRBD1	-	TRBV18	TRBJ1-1	CASSPPRTGSTEAFF	TGTGCCAGCTCACCACCACGGACAGGGAGCACTGAAGCTTTCTTT
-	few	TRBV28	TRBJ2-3	CASSLTTILSASSTDTQYF	TGTGCCAGCAGTCTAACGACAATTCTCTCAGCTTCTAGCACAGATACGCAGTATTTT
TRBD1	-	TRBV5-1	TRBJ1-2	CASSRVTGGGYGYTF	TGCGCCAGCAGCCGCGTGACAGGGGGCGGCTATGGCTACACCTTC
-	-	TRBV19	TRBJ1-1	CASSTQGGTEAFF	TGTGCCAGTAGTACGCAGGGTGGCACTGAAGCTTTCTTT
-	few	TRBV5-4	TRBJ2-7	CASSGGPKSYEQYF	TGTGCCAGCAGCGGAGGACCAAAATCCTACGAGCAGTACTTC
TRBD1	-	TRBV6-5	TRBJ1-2	CASRGQGSYGYTF	TGTGCCAGCAGGGGACAGGGTTCCTATGGCTACACCTTC
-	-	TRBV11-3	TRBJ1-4	CASSSYRESNEKLFF	TGTGCCAGCAGCTCATACAGGGAATCTAATGAAAAACTGTTTTTT
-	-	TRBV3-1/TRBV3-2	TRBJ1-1	CASRSQANTEAFF	TGTGCCAGCAGATCACAGGCCAACACTGAAGCTTTCTTT
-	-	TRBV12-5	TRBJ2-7	CASGLVLAKSPYEQYF	TGTGCTAGTGGTTTGGTACTAGCTAAATCCCCCTACGAGCAGTACTTC
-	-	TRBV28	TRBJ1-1	CASSLLVRVTEAFF	TGTGCCAGCAGTTTACTCGTCAGGGTCACTGAAGCTTTCTTT
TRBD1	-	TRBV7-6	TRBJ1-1	CASSPGTGLMNTEAFF	TGTGCCAGCAGCCCCGGGACAGGTCTCATGAACACTGAAGCTTTCTTT
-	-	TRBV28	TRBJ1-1	CASGQGQGTTEAFF	TGTGCCAGCGGCCAGGGGCAGGGTACGACTGAAGCTTTCTTT
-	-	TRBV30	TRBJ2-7	CAWSAAGYEQYF	TGTGCCTGGAGTGCAGCCGGGTACGAGCAGTACTTC
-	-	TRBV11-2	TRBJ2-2	CASSLGVRASGELFF	TGTGCCAGCAGCTTAGGAGTCCGCGCTAGCGGGGAGCTGTTTTTT
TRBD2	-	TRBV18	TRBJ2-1	CASLPREGPYNEQFF	TGTGCCAGCCTACCCCGGGAGGGCCCCTACAATGAGCAGTTCTTC
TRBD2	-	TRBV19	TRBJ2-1	CASSNSGTPPYNEQFF	TGTGCCAGTAGTAATAGCGGGACCCCCCCTTACAATGAGCAGTTCTTC
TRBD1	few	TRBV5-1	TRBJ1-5	CASSLDAGGPGQPQHF	TGCGCCAGCAGCTTGGATGCAGGGGGCCCGGGGCAGCCCCAGCATTTT
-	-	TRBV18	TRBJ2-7	CASSPGAGTVTWEQYF	TGTGCCAGCTCACCCGGAGCCGGGACTGTTACCTGGGAGCAGTACTTC
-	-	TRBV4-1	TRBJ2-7	CASSQDDGSYEQYF	TGCGCCAGCAGCCAAGATGACGGGAGTTACGAGCAGTACTTC
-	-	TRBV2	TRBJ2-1	CASRLDNEQFF	TGTGCCAGCAGGCTAGACAATGAGCAGTTCTTC
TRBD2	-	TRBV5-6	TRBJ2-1	CASSLLPAGTYNEQFF	TGTGCCAGCAGCTTGTTGCCAGCGGGGACCTACAATGAGCAGTTCTTC
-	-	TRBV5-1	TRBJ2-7	CASSLVGEGYEQYF	TGCGCCAGCAGCTTGGTAGGGGAAGGGTACGAGCAGTACTTC